A single sample is the source of the 4 T cell receptor beta chains below, sequenced in a study of blood T cell repertoires in COVID-19. Produced via immunoSEQ multiplex PCR; TCRdb's table is partial and in-frame only. The sample records under 300,000 clones, roughly four fifths being singletons. The material sequenced was PBMCs or T cells enriched from blood (not recorded which). These receptors were collected from a man aged 35-49 years who had recovered from COVID-19.

J is TRBJ1-2 and V is TRBV5-1; 10 nucleotides line up with TRBD1. CDR1 is SGHRS, CDR2 YFSETQ, per germline. The CDR3 consists of 15 residues. V trimming: 3 bases; J trimming: 1 base; junction bases outside the gene matches: 3. The CDR3 nucleotides read TGCGCCAGCAGCTACGGACAGGGGGTTAACTATGGCTACACCTTC. Its translation is CASSYGQGVNYGYTF.

The chain is built from TRBV4-3 and TRBJ1-5; D is unresolved. V lost 4 bases and J 5 bases, leaving 12 bases between the germline ends. The germline CDR1 and CDR2 sequences are LGHNA and YSLEER. The CDR3 runs to 14 residues. CDR3 protein: CASSPQVYDQPQHF. Written as DNA, the CDR3 is TGCGCCAGCAGCCCGCAGGTTTATGATCAGCCCCAGCATTTT.

The rearrangement links TRBV25-1 to TRBJ1-5, with D tentatively TRBD1 (5 bases). CDR1 and CDR2 from the germline V gene are MGHDK and SYGVNS. The CDR3 totals 14 residues. Trimming left V 1 base short and J 4 bases short, with 8 bases between. The chain's CDR3 is CASSELAGNQPQHF. In nucleotides, the CDR3 is TGTGCCAGCAGTGAATTGGCAGGGAATCAGCCCCAGCATTTT.

The V gene is TRBV7-8, the J gene TRBJ1-3; 9 bases match TRBD1. The germline CDR1 and CDR2 sequences are SGHVS and FQNEAQ. The CDR3 totals 18 residues. The ends lost 3 bases at V and 0 bases at J; junction bases unmatched: 9. The CDR3 loop reads CASSLKRTGGISGNTIYF. Here the CDR3 DNA reads TGTGCCAGCAGCTTGAAACGTACAGGGGGCATCTCTGGAAACACCATATATTTT.